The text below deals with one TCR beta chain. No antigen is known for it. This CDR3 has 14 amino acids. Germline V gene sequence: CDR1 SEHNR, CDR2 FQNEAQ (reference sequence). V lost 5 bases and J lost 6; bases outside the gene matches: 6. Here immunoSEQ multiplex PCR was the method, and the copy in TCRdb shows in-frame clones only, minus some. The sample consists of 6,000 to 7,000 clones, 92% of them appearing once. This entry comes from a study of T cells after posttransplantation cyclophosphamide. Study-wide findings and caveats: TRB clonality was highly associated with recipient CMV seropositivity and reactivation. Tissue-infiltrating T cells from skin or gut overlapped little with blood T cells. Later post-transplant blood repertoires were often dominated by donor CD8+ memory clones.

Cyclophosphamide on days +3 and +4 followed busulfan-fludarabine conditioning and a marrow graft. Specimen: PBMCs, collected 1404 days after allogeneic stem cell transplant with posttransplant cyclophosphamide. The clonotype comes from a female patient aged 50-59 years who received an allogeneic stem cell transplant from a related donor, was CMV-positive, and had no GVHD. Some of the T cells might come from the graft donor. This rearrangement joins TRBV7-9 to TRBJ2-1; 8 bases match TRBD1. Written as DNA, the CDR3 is TGTGCCAGCAGCCAGGGGGCGGTGCTCAATGAGCAGTTCTTC. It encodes CASSQGAVLNEQFF. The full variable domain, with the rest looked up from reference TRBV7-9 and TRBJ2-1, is DTGVSQNPRHKITKRGQNVTFRCDPISEHNRLYWYRQTLGQGPEFLTYFQNEAQLEKSRLLSDRFSAERPKGSFSTLEIQRTEQGDSAMYLCASSQGAVLNEQFFGPGTRLTVL.